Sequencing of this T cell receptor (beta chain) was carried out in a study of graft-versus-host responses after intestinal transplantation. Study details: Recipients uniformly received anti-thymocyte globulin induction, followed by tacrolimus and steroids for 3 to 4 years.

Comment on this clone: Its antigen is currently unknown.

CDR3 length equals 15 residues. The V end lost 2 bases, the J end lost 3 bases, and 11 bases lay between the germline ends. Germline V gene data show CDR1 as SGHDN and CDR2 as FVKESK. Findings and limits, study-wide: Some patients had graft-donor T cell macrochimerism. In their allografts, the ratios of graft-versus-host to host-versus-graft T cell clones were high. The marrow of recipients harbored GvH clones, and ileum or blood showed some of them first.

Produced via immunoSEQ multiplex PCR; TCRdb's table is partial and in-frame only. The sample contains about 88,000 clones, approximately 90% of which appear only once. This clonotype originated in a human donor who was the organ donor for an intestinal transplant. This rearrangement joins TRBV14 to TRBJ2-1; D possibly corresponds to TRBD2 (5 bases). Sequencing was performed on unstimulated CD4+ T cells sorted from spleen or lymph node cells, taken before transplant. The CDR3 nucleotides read TGTGCCAGCAGCCAAACCCGGGGTAACTACAATGAGCAGTTCTTC. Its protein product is CASSQTRGNYNEQFF.